This note documents a single T cell receptor (beta chain) sequence. Its cognate antigen is unknown. The data stem from a study of blood T cells in healthy people across ages. The germline gives CDR1 SGHRS, CDR2 YFSETQ. The CDR3 contains 16 residues. J was trimmed by 1 base and V by 0 bases; bases with no gene match: 5. Donors were systemically healthy Caucasian individuals from Russia aged roughly 6 to 100 years. Regarding the study as a whole: Estimated diversity, derived from one million T cells, was regarded as an underestimate.

A sample-barcoded 5' primer and a J-beta primer mix were used in a second PCR of about 7 to 12 cycles. Using its own MiXCR run on the 5' RACE reads, TCRdb lists one record per CDR3 protein. The sample yields approximately 830,000 distinct CDR3 sequences, roughly 60% seen once. Sequenced: blood. The J gene is TRBJ2-7, the V gene TRBV5-1, with 9 positions matching TRBD2. The source of this sequence is a young man in good health. For the CDR3, the DNA is TGCGCCAGCAGCTTGGGAGCGGGGGGAGTTTCCTACGAGCAGTACTTC. Amino acids: CASSLGAGGVSYEQYF.